Below, 6 T cell receptor beta chains from the same sample are listed, as sequenced in a study of beta chain features in type 1 diabetes. The sequenced template was cDNA made from the entire isolated RNA. Clones were sequenced by immunoSEQ multiplex PCR, and TCRdb holds only the in-frame ones, with some missing. Of about 240,000 clones listed, 27% are singletons. Sequenced: central memory CD4+ T cells from blood. Receptors were obtained from a man aged 25 to 45 in good health.

There are many counts of this clone. The same CDR3 arises from other DNA sequences in this sample as well. This chain joins TRBV5-4 and TRBJ2-7; TRBD1 matches 9 bases. With 0 bases clipped from V and 3 bases from J, the junction kept 4 bases outside the gene matches. Germline-derived CDR1 and CDR2 are SGHNT and YYREEE (reference sequence). CDR3 size: 15 residues. CDR3 in amino acids: CASSLAGTGYYEQYF. In DNA, the CDR3 is TGTGCCAGCAGCTTGGCAGGGACAGGGTACTACGAGCAGTACTTC.

At least ten counts were recorded for this clone. This chain links TRBV25-1 with TRBJ2-3; D is uncertain. The CDR3 spans 15 residues. The V gene lost 4 bases and the J gene lost 2 bases, with 13 bases spanning the gap. CDR1 and CDR2 from the germline V gene are MGHDK and SYGVNS. In DNA form, the CDR3 reads TGTGCCAGCAGTGTCGCCTCAAAGTACACAGATACGCAGTATTTT. Translation gives CASSVASKYTDTQYF.

The sample holds a few counts of this clone. The chain uses TRBV6-6 and TRBJ2-1, with 10 bases aligning to TRBD2. The CDR3 loop spans 15 amino acids. The junction had 7 bases not matched to a gene; V was cut back by 8 bases and J by 3 bases. Germline-derived CDR1 and CDR2 are MNHNY and SVGAGI (reference sequence). The CDR3 region has the DNA TGTGCCAGCGCCAATCCTAGCGGGAGCTACAATGAGCAGTTCTTC. This translates into CASANPSGSYNEQFF.

V gene TRBV29-1 combines with J gene TRBJ2-3; 11 nucleotides match TRBD2. Trimming at V came to 6 bases and at J to 1 base, leaving 9 bases not matched to a gene. This CDR3 has 16 residues. Germline V lookup: CDR1 SQVTM, CDR2 ANQGSEA. The CDR3 DNA sequence: TGCAGCGTCGAGGGGGGACTAGCGGACCGCACAGATACGCAGTATTTT. Its protein is CSVEGGLADRTDTQYF.

This chain connects TRBV7-6 to TRBJ2-1, with 11 bases lining up with TRBD2. The CDR3 has 15 amino acids. Germline CDR1 is SGHVS and CDR2 is FNYEAQ. After removal of 5 bases from V and 5 bases from J, the junction contained 5 bases not matched to a gene. The CDR3 loop is CASSALAGGNNEQFF. The CDR3, as DNA: TGTGCCAGCAGCGCGCTAGCGGGAGGAAACAATGAGCAGTTCTTC.

In its sample, this clone was seen a few times. The gene calls are TRBV9 and TRBJ1-5, with TRBD1 matching over 7 bases. The germline V gene encodes CDR1 SGDLS and CDR2 YYNGEE. With V trimmed by 0 bases and J by 7 bases, 10 bases remained unmatched. CDR3 size: 16 residues. CDR3 sequence: CASSVDSGGGGQPQHF. In DNA form, the CDR3 reads TGTGCCAGCAGCGTAGATTCAGGGGGGGGAGGACAGCCCCAGCATTTT.